These T cell receptor beta chains were read from a single sample in a study of graft-versus-host responses after intestinal transplantation. Some clones are missing from TCRdb's copy, which holds only in-frame ones; the method was immunoSEQ multiplex PCR. The top ten clones hold about 5.5% of a sample with 35,000 to 55,000 clones, 90% to 95% of them seen once. The source was PBMCs, collected more than 750 days after a first intestinal transplant, on the day of a second. These receptors originate from a human patient who received an intestinal transplant, so some T cells may come from the graft donor. CDR3s include the opening cysteine and the closing phenylalanine or tryptophan. D genes are given only for firm matches. Not all rows give a size; the values are once, few, many and, for expanded clones, a class.

J gene	CDR3 length	V gene	clone size	D gene	CDR3 protein	CDR3 DNA
TRBJ1-2	15	TRBV11-2	.	TRBD1	CASSLTGTGEYGYTF	TGTGCCAGCAGCTTGACCGGGACAGGGGAGTATGGCTACACCTTC
TRBJ1-5	13	TRBV19	.	.	CASSTTENQPQHF	TGTGCCAGTAGTACCACCGAAAATCAGCCCCAGCATTTT
TRBJ2-7	14	TRBV11-2	once	.	CASSSVGDGYEQYF	TGTGCCAGCAGCTCAGTCGGGGACGGCTACGAGCAGTACTTC
TRBJ2-3	16	TRBV2	.	TRBD2	CASSFLPSGSSDTQYF	TGTGCCAGCAGCTTCCTCCCTAGCGGGAGTTCAGATACGCAGTATTTT
TRBJ1-5	14	TRBV27	.	TRBD1	CASSPDRGNQPQHF	TGTGCCAGCAGCCCCGACAGGGGCAATCAGCCCCAGCATTTT
TRBJ2-5	13	TRBV5-4	.	.	CASSLQGLETQYF	TGTGCCAGCAGCTTGCAAGGATTAGAGACCCAGTACTTC
TRBJ2-1	14	TRBV5-1	.	TRBD1	CASGSGTDYNEQFF	TGCGCCAGCGGATCCGGGACAGACTACAATGAGCAGTTCTTC
TRBJ1-1	14	TRBV30	.	.	CAWNEGQINTEAFF	TGTGCCTGGAATGAGGGGCAAATTAACACTGAAGCTTTCTTT
TRBJ2-1	14	TRBV5-1	.	TRBD2	CASSRTSGYNEQFF	TGCGCCAGCAGCCGGACTAGCGGTTACAATGAGCAGTTCTTC
TRBJ2-7	14	TRBV19	.	TRBD1	CASSKRDSSYEQYF	TGTGCCAGTAGCAAAAGGGACAGCTCCTACGAGCAGTACTTC
TRBJ1-2	15	TRBV4-1	.	.	CASSQEGRVNYGYTF	TGCGCCAGCAGCCAAGAAGGGCGGGTTAACTATGGCTACACCTTC
TRBJ1-2	13	TRBV6-5	.	.	CASSYDGEDGYTF	TGTGCCAGCAGTTATGACGGGGAGGATGGCTACACCTTC
TRBJ2-7	14	TRBV16	.	TRBD1	CASSQEGQVYEQYF	TGTGCCAGCAGCCAAGAGGGACAGGTCTACGAGCAGTACTTC
TRBJ2-6	15	TRBV7-3	.	.	CASRGATSGANVLTF	TGTGCCAGCCGCGGAGCGACCTCTGGGGCCAACGTCCTGACTTTC
TRBJ2-1	12	TRBV28	once	.	CASTLNYNEQFF	TGTGCCAGCACCCTAAATTACAATGAGCAGTTCTTC
TRBJ1-1	14	TRBV10-2	.	.	CASSELGKNTEAFF	TGCGCCAGCAGTGAGCTTGGGAAGAACACTGAAGCTTTCTTT
TRBJ2-7	16	TRBV28	.	TRBD2	CASRRGLAGGNYEQYF	TGTGCCAGCAGACGTGGACTAGCGGGAGGGAACTACGAGCAGTACTTC
TRBJ2-1	16	TRBV5-1	.	TRBD2	CASSLEGGRGYNEQFF	TGCGCCAGCAGCTTGGAAGGCGGGAGGGGCTACAATGAGCAGTTCTTC
TRBJ1-5	19	TRBV7-2	.	.	CASSAAKRPEGNGNQPQHF	TGTGCCAGCAGCGCCGCAAAACGTCCCGAAGGCAATGGCAATCAGCCCCAGCATTTT
TRBJ2-2	12	TRBV28	.	.	CASSQQTGELFF	TGTGCCAGCAGCCAACAGACCGGGGAGCTGTTTTTT
TRBJ2-7	14	TRBV13	.	.	CASSSRGLSYEQYF	TGTGCCAGCAGCTCCCGGGGACTTTCCTACGAGCAGTACTTC
TRBJ2-1	15	TRBV6-5	.	TRBD1	CASRKTGNSYNEQFF	TGTGCCAGCCGCAAGACAGGGAACTCCTACAATGAGCAGTTCTTC
TRBJ1-5	14	TRBV6-5	.	.	CASRRLASNQPQHF	TGTGCCAGCAGGAGATTGGCGAGCAATCAGCCCCAGCATTTT
TRBJ2-1	10	TRBV30	.	.	CAWSNFEQFF	TGTGCCTGGAGTAATTTTGAGCAGTTCTTC
TRBJ1-4	13	TRBV7-9	.	.	CATSRDRNEKLFF	TGTGCCACCAGCCGGGACCGTAATGAAAAACTGTTTTTT
TRBJ2-5	14	TRBV5-8	.	.	CASSLVDNLETQYF	TGTGCCAGCAGCTTGGTGGACAATCTTGAGACCCAGTACTTC
TRBJ2-5	14	TRBV5-6	.	.	CASSIGGIQETQYF	TGTGCCAGCAGTATAGGGGGGATCCAAGAGACCCAGTACTTC
TRBJ1-1	14	TRBV6-1	.	TRBD1	CASRPSGGRTEAFF	TGTGCCAGCCGACCCTCAGGGGGACGCACTGAAGCTTTCTTT
TRBJ2-1	16	TRBV6-5	.	TRBD2	CASSWGLAGGVNEQFF	TGTGCCAGCAGTTGGGGACTAGCGGGGGGGGTCAATGAGCAGTTCTTC
TRBJ1-4	14	TRBV5-1	once	.	CASRPGRENEKLFF	TGCGCCAGCAGACCGGGACGTGAGAATGAAAAACTGTTTTTT
TRBJ1-1	15	TRBV11-3	once	.	CASSKNGRQNTEAFF	TGTGCCAGCAGCAAAAACGGACGGCAGAACACTGAAGCTTTCTTT
TRBJ2-2	13	TRBV6-1	.	.	CASSAGFTGELFF	TGTGCCAGCAGTGCTGGCTTCACCGGGGAGCTGTTTTTT
TRBJ2-7	11	TRBV7-8	once	.	CASSLSYEQYF	TGTGCCAGCAGCTTATCCTACGAGCAGTACTTC
TRBJ2-7	14	TRBV11-2	.	.	CASSLVGQGYEQYF	TGTGCCAGCAGCTTAGTAGGCCAGGGCTACGAGCAGTACTTC
TRBJ2-7	16	TRBV19	once	TRBD2	CASSPPGGRTYYEQYF	TGTGCCAGTAGTCCCCCGGGCGGGAGGACCTACTACGAGCAGTACTTC
TRBJ2-5	13	TRBV30	.	TRBD2	CAWSTGTSAVQYF	TGTGCCTGGAGTACCGGGACTAGCGCCGTTCAGTACTTC
TRBJ2-5	17	TRBV30	.	.	CAWSVVWMWALQETQYF	TGTGCCTGGAGTGTCGTGTGGATGTGGGCCTTACAAGAGACCCAGTACTTC
TRBJ1-4	12	TRBV6-5	.	.	CASSYSHEKLFF	TGTGCCAGCAGTTACTCTCACGAAAAACTGTTTTTT
TRBJ2-3	14	TRBV27	once	.	CAVSVKGTTDTQYF	TGTGCCGTCAGCGTTAAGGGGACCACAGATACGCAGTATTTT
TRBJ2-7	15	TRBV7-3	.	.	CASSLGRPGAYEQYF	TGTGCCAGCAGCTTAGGACGCCCAGGGGCCTACGAGCAGTACTTC
TRBJ1-2	15	TRBV9	few	.	CASSDPRTAYYGYTF	TGTGCCAGCAGCGACCCTAGGACAGCCTACTATGGCTACACCTTC
TRBJ1-2	14	TRBV18	.	.	CASSPADAYYGYTF	TGTGCCAGCTCACCAGCTGATGCCTACTATGGCTACACCTTC
TRBJ1-4	14	TRBV5-1	.	.	CASSLAFTDEKLFF	TGCGCCAGCAGCTTGGCTTTCACGGATGAAAAACTGTTTTTT
TRBJ2-7	13	TRBV19	few	.	CASSQGGGYEQYF	TGTGCCAGTAGCCAGGGTGGGGGCTACGAGCAGTACTTC
TRBJ1-3	17	TRBV9	.	.	CASSLSGHLFSGNTIYF	TGTGCCAGCAGCCTCAGTGGACACCTTTTCTCTGGAAACACCATATATTTT
TRBJ2-5	13	TRBV7-3	.	.	CASSLNVRETQYF	TGTGCCAGCAGCTTAAACGTAAGGGAGACCCAGTACTTC
TRBJ2-5	14	TRBV5-4	.	.	CASSLKQGQETQYF	TGTGCCAGCAGCTTGAAACAGGGCCAAGAGACCCAGTACTTC
TRBJ2-7	13	TRBV7-9	.	.	CASSLADSKEVYF	TGTGCCAGCAGCTTAGCCGACAGTAAAGAAGTCTACTTC
TRBJ2-1	13	TRBV9	.	.	CASSVGRGNEQFF	TGTGCCAGCAGCGTAGGTAGGGGGAATGAGCAGTTCTTC
TRBJ2-5	16	TRBV11-2	.	.	CASSLVVRDVGETQYF	TGTGCCAGCAGCTTAGTTGTCAGGGACGTGGGAGAGACCCAGTACTTC
TRBJ2-6	15	TRBV6-1	.	TRBD2	CASRRGVTGANVLTF	TGTGCCAGCAGACGGGGGGTAACTGGGGCCAACGTCCTGACTTTC
TRBJ1-1	14	TRBV7-2	.	.	CASSLEQQNTEAFF	TGTGCCAGCAGCTTAGAACAGCAGAACACTGAAGCTTTCTTT
TRBJ1-2	12	TRBV29-1	.	.	CSVDRANYGYTF	TGCAGCGTTGATCGGGCAAACTATGGCTACACCTTC
TRBJ2-7	14	TRBV9	.	TRBD1	CASSLGTGGYEQYF	TGTGCCAGCAGCCTTGGGACAGGGGGCTACGAGCAGTACTTC
TRBJ1-4	18	TRBV6-1	.	.	CASSEGDRTDPYNEKLFF	TGTGCCAGCAGTGAGGGAGATAGGACGGACCCTTACAATGAAAAACTGTTTTTT
TRBJ2-7	15	TRBV5-1	.	TRBD1	CASSPLQGASYEQYF	TGCGCCAGCAGCCCGTTGCAGGGGGCTTCCTACGAGCAGTACTTC
TRBJ1-5	14	TRBV4-3	.	.	CASSITEFAQPQHF	TGCGCCAGCAGCATAACAGAGTTCGCTCAGCCCCAGCATTTT
TRBJ1-5	17	TRBV27	.	TRBD1	CASSSWTGPYSNQPQHF	TGTGCCAGCAGTTCCTGGACAGGGCCCTATAGCAATCAGCCCCAGCATTTT
TRBJ1-3	14	TRBV4-1	.	.	CASSPLQNGNTIYF	TGCGCCAGCAGCCCCCTACAAAATGGAAACACCATATATTTT